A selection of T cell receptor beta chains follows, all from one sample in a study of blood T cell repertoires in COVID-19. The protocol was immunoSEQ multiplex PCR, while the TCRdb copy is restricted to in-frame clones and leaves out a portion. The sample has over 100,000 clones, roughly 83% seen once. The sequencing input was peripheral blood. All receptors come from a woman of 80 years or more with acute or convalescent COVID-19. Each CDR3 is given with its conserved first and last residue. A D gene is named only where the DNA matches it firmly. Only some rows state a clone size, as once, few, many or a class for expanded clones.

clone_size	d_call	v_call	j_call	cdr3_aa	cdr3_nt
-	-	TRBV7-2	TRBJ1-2	CASSAGGGYTF	TGTGCCAGCAGCGCAGGTGGCGGCTACACCTTC
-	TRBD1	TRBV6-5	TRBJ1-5	CASRTTGEYQPQHF	TGTGCCAGCAGAACGACAGGGGAGTATCAGCCCCAGCATTTT
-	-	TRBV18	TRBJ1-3	CASSPGQLSSGNTIYF	TGTGCCAGCTCACCGGGACAACTGAGCTCTGGAAACACCATATATTTT
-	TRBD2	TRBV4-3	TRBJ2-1	CASSLGTSSYNEQFF	TGCGCCAGCAGCCTGGGGACTAGCTCCTACAATGAGCAGTTCTTC
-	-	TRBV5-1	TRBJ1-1	CASSLVPVPNTEAFF	TGCGCCAGCAGCTTGGTTCCAGTCCCGAACACTGAAGCTTTCTTT
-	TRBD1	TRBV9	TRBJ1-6	CASSEGQGYGSPLHF	TGTGCCAGCAGCGAGGGACAGGGGTACGGTTCACCCCTCCACTTT
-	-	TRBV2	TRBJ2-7	CASSEVESYEQYF	TGTGCCAGCAGTGAGGTAGAATCCTACGAGCAGTACTTC
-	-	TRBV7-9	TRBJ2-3	CASSPSPNTDTQYF	TGTGCCAGCAGCCCCTCCCCTAACACAGATACGCAGTATTTT
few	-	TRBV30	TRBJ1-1	CAWSVVLVGHPFF	TGTGCCTGGAGTGTAGTTCTCGTGGGCCACCCTTTCTTT
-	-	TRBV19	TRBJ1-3	CASSMSRPDSGNTIYF	TGTGCCAGTAGTATGTCCAGGCCGGACTCTGGAAACACCATATATTTT
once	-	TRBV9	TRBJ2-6	CASSGQDLYSGANVLTF	TGTGCCAGCAGCGGACAGGACCTATACTCTGGGGCCAACGTCCTGACTTTC
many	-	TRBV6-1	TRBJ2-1	CASSEVGREYNEQFF	TGTGCCAGCAGTGAAGTAGGCAGGGAATACAATGAGCAGTTCTTC
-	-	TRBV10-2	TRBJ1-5	CASRGPSSNQPQHF	TGCGCCAGCAGGGGCCCGAGTAGCAATCAGCCCCAGCATTTT
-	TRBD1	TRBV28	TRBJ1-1	CASSQAYRGRNTEAFF	TGTGCCAGCAGCCAAGCCTACAGGGGGCGAAACACTGAAGCTTTCTTT
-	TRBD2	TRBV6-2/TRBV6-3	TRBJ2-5	CASSYLGLAGLRETQYF	TGTGCCAGCAGTTATTTGGGACTAGCGGGACTTAGGGAGACCCAGTACTTC
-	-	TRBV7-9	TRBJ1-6	CASSPGLSSPLHF	TGTGCCAGCAGCCCCGGACTGTCTTCACCCCTCCACTTT
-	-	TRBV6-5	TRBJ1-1	CASSSDRNTEAFF	TGTGCCAGCAGTTCGGACAGGAACACTGAAGCTTTCTTT
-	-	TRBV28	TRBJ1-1	CASRPRGYNTEAFF	TGTGCCAGCAGGCCCCGAGGGTATAACACTGAAGCTTTCTTT
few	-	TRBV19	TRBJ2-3	CASSMASPPDTQYF	TGTGCCAGTAGTATGGCTAGCCCCCCGGATACGCAGTATTTT
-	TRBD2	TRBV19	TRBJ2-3	CASSGTSGISLQDTQYF	TGTGCCAGTAGTGGGACTAGCGGGATTTCGCTACAAGATACGCAGTATTTT
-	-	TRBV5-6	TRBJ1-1	CASSLRGINTEAFF	TGTGCCAGCAGCCTCAGGGGTATCAACACTGAAGCTTTCTTT
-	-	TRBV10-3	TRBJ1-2	CAISERSVYGYTF	TGTGCCATCAGTGAAAGGAGTGTATATGGCTACACCTTC
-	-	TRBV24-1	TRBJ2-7	CATSDSNRDEQYF	TGTGCCACCAGTGATTCCAACAGGGACGAGCAGTACTTC
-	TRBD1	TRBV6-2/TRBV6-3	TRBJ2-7	CASSPGQYYEQYF	TGTGCCAGTAGCCCGGGACAGTACTACGAGCAGTACTTC
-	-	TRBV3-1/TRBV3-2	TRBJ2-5	CASSQERGETQYF	TGTGCCAGCAGCCAAGAAAGGGGAGAGACCCAGTACTTC
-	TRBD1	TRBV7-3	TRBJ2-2	CASSLQGANTGELFF	TGTGCCAGCAGCTTACAGGGGGCGAACACCGGGGAGCTGTTTTTT
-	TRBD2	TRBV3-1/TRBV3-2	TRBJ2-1	CASSGRTSGYNEQFF	TGTGCCAGCAGCGGCAGGACTAGCGGTTACAATGAGCAGTTCTTC
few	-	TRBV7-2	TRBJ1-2	CASSRYYGYTF	TGTGCCAGCAGCCGTTACTATGGCTACACCTTC
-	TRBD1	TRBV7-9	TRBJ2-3	CASTPQGSADTQYF	TGTGCCAGCACCCCACAGGGGTCTGCAGATACGCAGTATTTT
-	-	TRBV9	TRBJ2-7	CASSVDDSFTRQYF	TGTGCCAGCAGCGTAGATGACAGCTTTACCAGGCAGTACTTC